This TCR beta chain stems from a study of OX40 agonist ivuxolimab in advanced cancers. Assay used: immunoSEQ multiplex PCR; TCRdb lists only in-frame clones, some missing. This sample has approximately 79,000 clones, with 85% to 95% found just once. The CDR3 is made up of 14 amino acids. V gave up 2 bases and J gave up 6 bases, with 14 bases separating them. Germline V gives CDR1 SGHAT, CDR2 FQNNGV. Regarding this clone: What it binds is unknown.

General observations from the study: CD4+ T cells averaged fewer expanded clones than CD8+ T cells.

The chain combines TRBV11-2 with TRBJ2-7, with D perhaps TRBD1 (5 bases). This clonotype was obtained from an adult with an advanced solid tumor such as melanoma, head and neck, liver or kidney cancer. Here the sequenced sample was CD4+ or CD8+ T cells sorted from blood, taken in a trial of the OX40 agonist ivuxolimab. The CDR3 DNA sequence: TGTGCCAGCAGCTTAACACGATCAGGGCCCGAGCAGTACTTC. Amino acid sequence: CASSLTRSGPEQYF.